Listed here are 20 T cell receptor beta chains from one sample, sequenced in a study of OX40 agonist ivuxolimab in advanced cancers. The library was produced with the immunoSEQ multiplex PCR assay. Drawn from immuneACCESS, this table holds only the in-frame rearrangements with V and J called that TCRdb kept. Clones are partly lost; checked studies trace under half to an unresolved V gene and leave the rest unexplained. This sample has fewer than 20,000 clones in its table, and roughly 73% of those were observed once. Over 25% of the sample rests with the top ten. The specimen was CD4+ or CD8+ T cells sorted from blood, collected in a trial of the OX40 agonist ivuxolimab. The receptors shown here come from an adult with an advanced solid tumor such as melanoma, head and neck, liver or kidney cancer.

The chain employs TRBV6-4 and TRBJ2-3; the match to TRBD1 covers 10 bases. In germline, CDR1 is MRHNA, CDR2 SNTAGT. V dropped 2 bases and J dropped 1; count of bases not matched to a gene: 0. The length of the CDR3 is 15 residues. The CDR3: CASSDGTGGTDTQYF. The CDR3 bases are TGTGCCAGCAGTGACGGGACAGGGGGCACAGATACGCAGTATTTT.

A single count supports this clone. V and J are TRBV5-6 and TRBJ2-5; D unresolved. The CDR3 runs to 11 residues. Germline V gene sequence: CDR1 SGHDT, CDR2 YYEEEE. The V end was cut by 0 bases, the J end by 5 bases, with 2 bases between. Here the CDR3 reads CASSLAETQYF. The DNA for the CDR3 is TGTGCCAGCAGCTTGGCGGAGACCCAGTACTTC.

The V gene is TRBV15, the J gene TRBJ2-2; TRBD1 is a possible D gene (7 bases). The CDR3 sequence is 17 residues long. Germline CDR1 and CDR2: LNHNV and YYDKDF (reference sequence). Between the trimmed V and J ends, which lost 3 bases and 5 bases, there was a span of 19 bases. The CDR3 sequence is CATSRDWGDRQTGELFF. CDR3 in DNA: TGTGCCACCAGCAGGGACTGGGGGGACAGACAGACCGGGGAGCTGTTTTTT.

The DNA for the CDR3 is TGTGCCAGCGGTGCGGGAACTGAGCAGTTCTTC. It encodes CASGAGTEQFF. The chain links TRBV2 to TRBJ2-1, with TRBD2 as a possible D gene (6 bases). The CDR3 covers 11 residues. Trimming took off 8 bases at V and 9 bases at J, with 11 bases between the two ends. Germline V gene data show CDR1 as SNHLY and CDR2 as FYNNEI.

V and J are TRBV5-4 and TRBJ2-1; weak D call: TRBD2 (5 bases). CDR1 is SGHNT, CDR2 YYREEE, per germline (reference sequence). Deletions cut 9 bases from V and 3 bases from J, with 19 bases between. The CDR3 is made up of 15 amino acids. CDR3 in DNA: TGTGCCATCCCATCTGCGGGCGGGCTCTACAATGAGCAGTTCTTC. Translation: CAIPSAGGLYNEQFF.

This chain connects TRBV9 to TRBJ1-6, with 11 bases aligning to TRBD1. J was trimmed by 7 bases and V by 3 bases; bases with no gene match: 0. CDR1 and CDR2 (germline): SGDLS, YYNGEE. The CDR3 has 14 amino acids. CDR3 residues: CASSGTGGNSPLHF. In DNA, the CDR3 is TGTGCCAGCAGCGGGACAGGGGGCAATTCACCCCTCCACTTT.

The V call is TRBV6-5, the J call TRBJ1-1; no reliable D call. Germline V lookup: CDR1 MNHEY, CDR2 SVGAGI. The CDR3 runs 13 residues. V was shortened by 9 bases and J by 4 bases, with 15 bases between the two germline ends. The chain's CDR3 is CASTDGWGTEAFF. The CDR3 nucleotides read TGTGCCAGTACTGATGGGTGGGGCACTGAAGCTTTCTTT.

This clone came up once. The chain has TRBV19 and TRBJ1-1; 9 nucleotides align to TRBD1. Looked up from germline, CDR1 is LNHDA and CDR2 is SQIVND (reference sequence). The V segment lost 6 bases and the J segment 5 bases; nucleotides outside the gene matches: 19. The CDR3 has 18 residues. CDR3 amino acids: CASSPSSRDRVKGTEAFF. CDR3 sequence (DNA): TGTGCCAGTAGCCCCTCCTCCCGGGACAGGGTTAAGGGTACTGAAGCTTTCTTT.

CDR3 coding DNA: TGCAGCGTTGAAGGGCGTCTCAATGAGCAGTTCTTC. Translating it yields CSVEGRLNEQFF. This chain uses TRBV29-1 with TRBJ2-1; unclear D gene. The CDR3 has 12 amino acids. Germline V gene lookup returns CDR1 SQVTM and CDR2 ANQGSEA. V was clipped by 1 base and J by 6 bases, with 7 bases between them.

The chain has TRBV13 and TRBJ1-2; 7 bases line up with TRBD1. Trimming took 5 bases from V and 2 from J; bases not matched to a gene: 5. The CDR3 loop spans 14 amino acids. The germline V gene has CDR1 PRHDT and CDR2 FYEKMQ (reference sequence). The CDR3 sequence is CASSLGTVNYGYTF. The DNA of the CDR3 is TGTGCCAGCAGCCTCGGGACAGTAAACTATGGCTACACCTTC.

The chain carries TRBV4-3 and TRBJ1-6; 7 positions match TRBD1. The CDR3 loop spans 15 amino acids. With 0 bases clipped from V and 10 bases from J, the junction kept 6 bases outside the gene matches. Germline V gives CDR1 LGHNA, CDR2 YSLEER. In nucleotides, the CDR3 is TGCGCCAGCAGCCAAGAAGGATCCAGGGGGTCACCCCTCCACTTT. Translation gives CASSQEGSRGSPLHF.

This clone is labeled medium-sized. The gene calls are TRBV11-2 and TRBJ1-5; D not certain. The CDR3 is 13 amino acids. Germline CDR1 is SGHAT and CDR2 is FQNNGV. The germline V and J ends were trimmed by 3 bases and 6 bases, with 9 bases remaining between them. The CDR3 nucleotides are TGTGCCAGCAGCTTGGGTTTTGGTCAGCCCCAGCATTTT. Its translation: CASSLGFGQPQHF.

The V call is TRBV28, the J call TRBJ2-7, with 8 bases fitting TRBD1. V was pared by 6 bases and J by 0 bases, with 10 bases of the junction left unmatched. The CDR3 has 16 residues. Germline CDR1 is MDHEN and CDR2 is SYDVKM. The CDR3 bases are TGTGCCAGCAGCCCAAGCAGGGGGCAACGCTCCTACGAGCAGTACTTC. Residues: CASSPSRGQRSYEQYF.

V is TRBV9 and J is TRBJ1-2, with no clear D. Deletions cut 0 bases from V and 6 bases from J, with 6 bases between. The CDR3 runs to 12 residues. The V gene's germline CDR1 is SGDLS and CDR2 YYNGEE. CDR3 residues: CASSVAGNGYTF. Written as DNA, the CDR3 is TGTGCCAGCAGCGTAGCCGGGAATGGCTACACCTTC.

V is TRBV9 and J is TRBJ2-7; 7 bases fit TRBD2. J gave up 4 bases and V 3 bases, and 13 bases lay outside the gene matches. Germline V gene lookup returns CDR1 SGDLS and CDR2 YYNGEE. The CDR3 spans 16 residues. CDR3 DNA sequence: TGTGCCAGCAGCGCGGGGCCCTCAGTGGGAGGGTACGAGCAGTACTTC. It encodes CASSAGPSVGGYEQYF. Together with reference TRBV9 and TRBJ2-7, the CDR3 gives the full variable domain: DSGVTQTPKHLITATGQRVTLRCSPRSGDLSVYWYQQSLDQGLQFLIQYYNGEERAKGNILERFSAQQFPDLHSELNLSSLELGDSALYFCASSAGPSVGGYEQYFGPGTRLTVT.

This sequence joins TRBV12-5 and TRBJ2-7, with 8 bases that match TRBD2. Unmatched junction bases numbered 8, after V lost 2 bases and J lost 5 bases. CDR1 and CDR2 from the germline V gene are LGHNT and FRNRAP. This CDR3 is built from 15 residues. CDR3 in amino acids: CASGLPLGGGNEQYF. CDR3 coding DNA: TGTGCTAGTGGTTTGCCCCTCGGGGGGGGCAACGAGCAGTACTTC.

This chain links TRBV5-6 with TRBJ1-1; D might be TRBD1 (6 bases). Deletions cut 1 base from V and 5 bases from J, with 12 bases between. CDR1 and CDR2 from the germline V gene are SGHDT and YYEEEE. This CDR3 region has 14 residues. CDR3 sequence reads: CASSLRGRGTEAFF. DNA for the CDR3: TGTGCCAGCAGCTTGCGGGGGCGAGGAACTGAAGCTTTCTTT.

The V gene is TRBV4-3, the J gene TRBJ1-6, with TRBD1 identical over 10 bases. Per the germline V gene, CDR1 is LGHNA and CDR2 is YSLEER. The CDR3 runs to 18 residues. The V segment lost 0 bases and the J segment 8 bases; nucleotides outside the gene matches: 10. The CDR3 nucleotides read TGCGCCAGCAGCCAAGATTCGGGAGACAGGGGGCCCCATTCACCCCTCCACTTT. Its protein is CASSQDSGDRGPHSPLHF.

With respect to this clone: The conserved final phenylalanine or tryptophan is absent from the CDR3, which likely points to a read error. V gene TRBV27 combines with J gene TRBJ2-7; no definite D call. The CDR3 extends over 13 amino acids. Germline-derived CDR1 and CDR2 are MNHEY and SMNVEV (reference sequence). Trimming shortened V by 6 bases and J by 4 bases, and 13 bases separated the two germline ends. CDR3 DNA sequence: TGTGCCAGCAGGCCTAGTCTTGGATACGAGCAGTACCTC. Amino acids: CASRPSLGYEQYL.

The sample holds a few counts of this clone. The chain recombines TRBV9 with TRBJ1-6; TRBD1 might be the D (5 bases). The V gene's germline CDR1 is SGDLS and CDR2 YYNGEE. Trimming shortened V by 0 bases and J by 7 bases, and 17 bases separated the two germline ends. CDR3 size: 17 residues. CDR3 protein: CASSVGGRRPGNSPLHF. CDR3 sequence (DNA): TGTGCCAGCAGCGTAGGGGGACGAAGACCGGGGAATTCACCCCTCCACTTT.